The clone carrying this TCR beta chain was detected only a few times. V was trimmed by 2 bases and J by 5 bases, leaving 12 bases between them. The CDR3 is 14 amino acids. Germline-derived CDR1 and CDR2 are MNHNS and SASEGT. These data come from a study of blood T cell repertoires in COVID-19. For the study at large: COVID-19 samples collected from the United States, Italy and Spain covered acute and convalescent phases.

Authors' processing steps: Counts of nucleated cells, estimated from reference gene primer amplification, were obtained. Here immunoSEQ multiplex PCR was the method, and the copy in TCRdb shows in-frame clones only, minus some. V and J calls and clone size come straight from that table; D and trimming were deduced from the DNA. The data show about 220,000 clones, around 82% seen once. The sequenced sample consisted of peripheral blood. This sequence was found in a woman in her 70s with acute or convalescent COVID-19. The chain uses TRBV6-1 and TRBJ2-5; a possible D gene is TRBD1 (6 bases). The CDR3 is CASSELTGRETQYF. In nucleotides, the CDR3 is TGTGCCAGCAGTGAACTCACAGGGCGCGAGACCCAGTACTTC.